The present entry profiles one T cell receptor (beta chain) with its context. This record comes from a study of cytomegalovirus exposure and HLA in healthy donors. This CDR3 is 14 amino acids long. Germline V lookup: CDR1 MGHDK, CDR2 SYGVNS. J was trimmed by 3 bases and V by 5 bases; bases with no gene match: 3. In the PCR, 60 Vbeta and 13 Jbeta primers were used. Sequencing was performed with immunoSEQ multiplex PCR; in TCRdb, only in-frame clones are kept and a portion is missing. Of 160,000 or so clones in the sample, roughly 79% were seen once. The sequence was collected from a man between 35 and 55 years old in good health and CMV-seronegative. The rearrangement uses TRBV25-1 and TRBJ2-7, with TRBD2 identical over 11 bases. Sample: PBMCs. CDR3 sequence: CASSLAGGRYEQYF. The CDR3 coding sequence is TGTGCCAGCAGTCTAGCGGGAGGACGCTACGAGCAGTACTTC.